This TCR beta chain was recovered during a study of shared clonotypes between healthy human individuals. Findings of the study overall: Among a few donors, approximately 5% of naive CD4 clonotypes were found in common.

Deletions cut 1 base from V and 3 bases from J, with 10 bases between. Germline CDR1 KGHSY, CDR2 FQNENV. The CDR3 is 15 residues long. Researchers ran the assay at a deep level. Using roughly 180 ng DNA, about 29,000 T cell genomes, the sorted-subset replicate PCRs were run. This table comes from immunoSEQ multiplex PCR, and its TCRdb copy is limited to in-frame clones, with some not included. The table includes millions of clones, roughly 91% detected once. In the case of this clone: Its target is unknown.

Only CD45RO-negative cells positively selected for CCR7 counted as naive CD8 cells, so terminally differentiated effector memory CD45RA+ cells were excluded. V and J are TRBV16 and TRBJ1-5; tentatively, D is TRBD1 (6 bases). Material: naive CD8+ T cells from PBMCs. The receptor comes from a man aged 18 to 35 in good health. Some clones in this sample may be carry-over from other donors' samples. CDR3 coding DNA: TGTGCCAGCAGCCAATTTTCAGGGGACAATCAGCCCCAGCATTTT. Residues: CASSQFSGDNQPQHF. Filled out from reference TRBV16 and TRBJ1-5, the complete variable domain reads GEEVAQTPKHLVRGEGQKAKLYCAPIKGHSYVFWYQQVLKNEFKFLISFQNENVFDETGMPKERFSAKCLPNSPCSLEIQATKLEDSAVYFCASSQFSGDNQPQHFGDGTRLSIL.